The 15 T cell receptor beta chains listed next were all sequenced from one sample in a study of long-term antiretroviral therapy in people with HIV. The run of the v3.0 immunoSEQ assay was at survey level. The protocol was immunoSEQ multiplex PCR, while the TCRdb copy is restricted to in-frame clones and leaves out a portion. The sample carries about 22,000 clones, about 88% recorded once. Sequenced material: unsorted PBMCs, taken 0.6 years after starting antiretroviral therapy. The receptors were sampled from a man aged 55 to 70 with HIV.

V usage is TRBV2 and J usage is TRBJ2-5, with a tentative D call TRBD1 (6 bases). CDR3 length: 13 amino acids. Germline CDR1 SNHLY, CDR2 FYNNEI. The V end was cut by 2 bases, the J end by 4 bases, with 8 bases between. CDR3 loop: CASSELGGETQYF. Written as DNA, the CDR3 is TGTGCCAGCAGTGAATTAGGGGGAGAGACCCAGTACTTC.

J is TRBJ2-7 and V is TRBV5-1; TRBD1 might be the D (5 bases). The CDR3 extends over 14 amino acids. In germline, CDR1 is SGHRS, CDR2 YFSETQ. V gave up 0 bases and J gave up 3 bases, with 10 bases separating them. The CDR3 reads CASSLDRRYYEQYF. Written as DNA, the CDR3 is TGCGCCAGCAGCTTGGACAGGCGGTACTACGAGCAGTACTTC.

About this clone itself: Sequence at one end of the junction differs from germline and may be a read error. The chain has TRBV7-7 and TRBJ2-5; 7 bases agree with TRBD1. Germline CDR1 is SSHAT and CDR2 is FNYEAQ (reference sequence). The CDR3 runs to 13 residues. CDR3 sequence: CASSFDREETQYF. The CDR3 DNA sequence: TGTGCTAGCAGCTTCGACAGGGAAGAGACCCAGTACTTC.

The V call is TRBV28, the J call TRBJ2-7; D not resolved. V was pared by 3 bases and J by 2 bases, with 14 bases between. The CDR3 length is 15 residues. Looked up from germline, CDR1 is MDHEN and CDR2 is SYDVKM. DNA of the CDR3: TGTGCCAGCAGTTTGCAGGCCTATCCCCCCTACGAGCAGTACTTC. Amino acid sequence: CASSLQAYPPYEQYF.

The chain has TRBV4-1 and TRBJ1-1; TRBD1 matches at 10 bases. V was clipped by 5 bases and J by 3 bases; unmatched bases: 0. Germline V gene lookup returns CDR1 MGHRA and CDR2 YSYEKL. This CDR3 comprises 13 residues. DNA of the CDR3: TGCGCCAGCAGCGGACAGGGGGACACTGAAGCTTTCTTT. As protein: CASSGQGDTEAFF.

The gene calls are TRBV5-6 and TRBJ1-6, with TRBD1 matching 12 bases. V lost 4 bases and J lost 7; bases outside the gene matches: 6. CDR3 length: 16 residues. In germline, CDR1 is SGHDT, CDR2 YYEEEE. The CDR3 spells CASSLGQGAWNSPLHF. DNA for the CDR3: TGTGCCAGCAGCCTGGGACAGGGGGCTTGGAATTCACCCCTCCACTTT.

This clone was detected once. The rearrangement links TRBV19 to TRBJ1-5, with a possible D match to TRBD1 (6 bases). CDR3 length equals 14 residues. V was cut by 4 bases and J by 2 bases, with 9 bases left in between. Germline V CDR1 and CDR2: LNHDA, SQIVND (reference sequence). CDR3 amino acids: CASSTRQGNQPQHF. DNA for the CDR3: TGTGCCAGTAGTACGAGACAGGGCAATCAGCCCCAGCATTTT.

This clone was found a few times. The V call is TRBV7-9, the J call TRBJ1-1; D might be TRBD1 (6 bases). CDR1 and CDR2 (germline): SEHNR, FQNEAQ (reference sequence). The CDR3 length is 12 residues. V lost 1 base and J lost 7, with 7 bases in between. The CDR3, as DNA: TGTGCCAGCAGCTTAGTACAGGGTGAAGCTTTCTTT. This encodes CASSLVQGEAFF.

The V call is TRBV7-2, the J call TRBJ2-7; D may be TRBD2 (5 bases). Trimming removed 0 bases at V and 7 bases at J, with 16 bases between. Germline CDR1 reads SGHTA; CDR2 reads FQGNSA. The CDR3 totals 15 residues. CDR3: CASSLALAGLGEQYF. Here the CDR3 DNA reads TGTGCCAGCAGCTTAGCTCTGGCGGGCCTGGGGGAGCAGTACTTC.

DNA of the CDR3: TGTGCCACCAGCAGAGATGGCCGCACAAAAAATTCACCCCTCCACTTT. It is translated as CATSRDGRTKNSPLHF. This chain links TRBV15 with TRBJ1-6; D is undetermined. Germline V CDR1 and CDR2: LNHNV, YYDKDF (reference sequence). V was cut by 0 bases and J by 7 bases, with 13 bases left in between. This CDR3 is built from 16 residues.

V usage is TRBV5-1 and J usage is TRBJ1-2; D is unclear. The CDR3 spans 14 residues. Germline values: CDR1 SGHRS, CDR2 YFSETQ. V gave up 2 bases and J gave up 6 bases, with 14 bases separating them. The CDR3 is CASSFRGSEDGYTF. Here the CDR3 DNA reads TGCGCCAGCAGCTTTCGCGGCAGCGAGGATGGCTACACCTTC.

This sequence joins TRBV7-3 and TRBJ2-2; D not certain. Deletions cut 0 bases from V and 0 bases from J, with 5 bases between. Looked up from germline, CDR1 is SGHTA and CDR2 is FQGTGA. The CDR3 totals 15 residues. CDR3: CASSLTAANTGELFF. CDR3 DNA sequence: TGTGCCAGCAGCTTAACGGCCGCGAACACCGGGGAGCTGTTTTTT. Supplemented by reference TRBV7-3 and TRBJ2-2, the full variable domain reads GAGVSQTPSNKVTEKGKYVELRCDPISGHTALYWYRQSLGQGPEFLIYFQGTGAADDSGLPNDRFFAVRPEGSVSTLKIQRTERGDSAVYLCASSLTAANTGELFFGEGSRLTVL.

This clone was recorded only once. V and J are TRBV4-3 and TRBJ2-2; no definite D call. Between the trimmed V and J ends, which lost 1 base and 9 bases, there was a span of 9 bases. CDR3 length: 13 amino acids. Germline V lookup: CDR1 LGHNA, CDR2 YSLEER. The CDR3 protein is CASSQGVGRELFF. The DNA of the CDR3 is TGCGCCAGCAGCCAAGGGGTTGGCAGGGAGCTGTTTTTT.

The V gene is TRBV18, the J gene TRBJ2-1; a possible D gene is TRBD2 (5 bases). The CDR3 is 16 amino acids. Trimming removed 6 bases from V and 12 bases from J, with 27 bases in between. Per the germline V gene, CDR1 is KGHSH and CDR2 is LQKENI. The DNA of the CDR3 is TGTGCCAGCTCTCGACCTTCAGCGGATACTGGGGAAGGGCAGTTCTTC. This translates into CASSRPSADTGEGQFF.

The chain employs TRBV19 and TRBJ1-2; possible D gene TRBD1, 6 bases. With 3 bases removed from V and 5 bases from J, the gap between germline ends came to 13 bases. Per germline, CDR1 LNHDA and CDR2 SQIVND (reference sequence). The CDR3 sequence is 14 residues long. CDR3 loop: CASSIRGLIYGYTF. The CDR3 coding sequence is TGTGCCAGTAGTATCAGGGGTTTGATTTATGGCTACACCTTC.